This T cell receptor (beta chain) comes out of a study of T cells in Graves' hyperthyroidism and ophthalmopathy. Study-level results: Most clonotypes that expanded in the thyroid above 0.001 also showed up in blood.

Uncontrolled infection, other autoimmune disease, pregnancy or lactation excluded patients. Extraction of PBMCs used roughly 9.3 ml of fresh peripheral blood. The CDR3 loop spans 14 amino acids. Trimming removed 8 bases from V and 1 base from J, with 13 bases in between. Germline values: CDR1 MNHEY, CDR2 SVGEGT. The CDR3 regions of TCR beta were amplified from RNA transcripts. HTBI primers drove first-round RT-PCR of the TCR CDR3. TCRdb reprocessed the multiplex PCR reads via MiXCR and lists one record per CDR3 protein. This table holds hundreds of thousands of distinct CDR3 sequences, 16% found once. This clonotype was detected many times. Its antigen is not known.

This sequence joins TRBV6-2 or TRBV6-3 and TRBJ2-3; D may correspond to TRBD1 or TRBD2 (5 bases each). The source is a woman between 18 and 29 years old with Graves' ophthalmopathy. The sample taken for sequencing was blood. The CDR3 sequence: CASRWDRGTDTQYF. CDR3 DNA: TGTGCCAGCCGGTGGGACCGGGGCACAGATACGCAGTATTTT.